One sample yielded the 14 T cell receptor beta chains listed below, sequenced in a study of blood T cell repertoires in COVID-19. Produced via immunoSEQ multiplex PCR; TCRdb's table is partial and in-frame only. The table has 200,000 to 300,000 clones, roughly 83% seen once. Material for sequencing was peripheral blood. The receptor set was obtained from an elderly man with acute or convalescent COVID-19.

The chain joins TRBV6-5 to TRBJ2-2; D perhaps matches TRBD2 (7 bases). This CDR3 is built from 14 residues. CDR1 is MNHEY and CDR2 is SVGAGI in the germline V gene. V lost 4 bases and J lost 4, with 10 bases in between. CDR3 in amino acids: CASSFGGPTGELFF. Written as DNA, the CDR3 is TGTGCCAGCAGTTTCGGGGGGCCCACCGGGGAGCTGTTTTTT.

V is TRBV5-6 and J is TRBJ2-1; tentative D call: TRBD2 (6 bases). Trimming took 4 bases from V and 0 from J, leaving 14 bases between them. CDR3 size: 16 residues. Germline V gene data show CDR1 as SGHDT and CDR2 as YYEEEE. The CDR3 here is CASSLGQGGSYNEQFF. The CDR3 bases are TGTGCCAGCAGCCTTGGGCAGGGAGGCTCCTACAATGAGCAGTTCTTC.

The chain links TRBV4-2 to TRBJ2-1; TRBD2 matches 9 bases. This CDR3 contains 18 residues. In germline, CDR1 is LGHNA, CDR2 YNFKEQ. The junction had 16 bases not matched to a gene; V was cut back by 0 bases and J by 10 bases. The CDR3 region is CASSQDVRGLAGSGEQFF. In DNA, the CDR3 is TGTGCCAGCAGCCAAGATGTTCGTGGGCTAGCGGGGAGTGGGGAGCAGTTCTTC.

This clone has only a few counts. The chain employs TRBV28 and TRBJ1-2, with a tentative D call TRBD1 (6 bases). Germline V gene data show CDR1 as MDHEN and CDR2 as SYDVKM. V lost 10 bases, J lost 14 bases, and 11 bases lay in between. This CDR3 comprises 8 residues. The CDR3: CATTGFTF. In DNA form, the CDR3 reads TGTGCCACCACAGGGTTTACCTTC.

This clone was recorded once. J is TRBJ2-3 and V is TRBV7-9; weak D call: TRBD1 (6 bases). CDR3 length: 16 residues. V was pared by 5 bases and J by 3 bases, with 18 bases between. Germline values: CDR1 SEHNR, CDR2 FQNEAQ (reference sequence). The CDR3 sequence is CASSLGAGARTDTQYF. CDR3 nucleotides: TGTGCCAGCAGCCTAGGCGCAGGGGCGCGGACAGATACGCAGTATTTT. Variable domain in full (rest from reference TRBV7-9 and TRBJ2-3): DTGVSQNPRHKITKRGQNVTFRCDPISEHNRLYWYRQTLGQGPEFLTYFQNEAQLEKSRLLSDRFSAERPKGSFSTLEIQRTEQGDSAMYLCASSLGAGARTDTQYFGPGTRLTVL.

This chain joins TRBV10-1 and TRBJ1-1; a weak D match, TRBD1 (6 bases). Germline CDR1 reads WNHNN; CDR2 reads SYGVQD (reference sequence). This CDR3 comprises 15 residues. V lost 0 bases, J lost 5 bases, and 13 bases lay in between. The CDR3 sequence is CASSESKGGNTEAFF. The DNA for the CDR3 is TGCGCCAGCAGTGAGTCGAAAGGGGGTAATACTGAAGCTTTCTTT.

This rearrangement joins TRBV6-5 to TRBJ1-2, with D perhaps matching TRBD1 (5 bases). The CDR3 runs 12 residues. The ends were cut back, 6 bases at V and 8 bases at J, with 13 bases in the middle. The germline gives CDR1 MNHEY, CDR2 SVGAGI. The DNA of the CDR3 is TGTGCCAGCAGCCGGGGGATTGGCGGCTACACCTTC. Its protein product is CASSRGIGGYTF.

The gene calls are TRBV15 and TRBJ1-4, with 7 bases lining up with TRBD1. This CDR3 is 14 amino acids long. Trimming removed 2 bases from V and 8 bases from J; junction bases left unmatched: 5. The germline gives CDR1 LNHNV, CDR2 YYDKDF (reference sequence). The CDR3, as DNA: TGTGCCACCAGCAGACCGGGACAGCTGGAAAAACTGTTTTTT. This encodes CATSRPGQLEKLFF.

This chain links TRBV5-1 with TRBJ2-1; D is perhaps TRBD1 (8 bases). In germline, CDR1 is SGHRS, CDR2 YFSETQ. V lost 4 bases, J lost 7 bases, and 15 bases lay in between. This CDR3 region has 14 residues. CDR3 in DNA: TGCGCCAGCAGCACCGGACAGGGAGGGAATGAGCAGTTCTTC. Translated: CASSTGQGGNEQFF.

The chain links TRBV28 to TRBJ1-2, with D maybe TRBD1 (6 bases). The V end was cut by 6 bases, the J end by 8 bases, with 16 bases between. The CDR3 has 13 residues. CDR1 MDHEN and CDR2 SYDVKM come from the germline V gene. The DNA of the CDR3 is TGTGCCAGCAGGGACCCTCAGGGGCGGGGCTACACCTTC. Translation: CASRDPQGRGYTF.

The V and J genes are TRBV19 and TRBJ2-1; TRBD1 might be the D (5 bases). In germline, CDR1 is LNHDA, CDR2 SQIVND (reference sequence). The V and J ends lost 6 bases and 7 bases respectively, with 16 bases between them. This CDR3 spans 14 amino acids. CDR3 DNA: TGTGCCAGTAGAGGGATTTATCCAGGGAATGAGCAGTTCTTC. This gives the protein CASRGIYPGNEQFF.

This chain joins TRBV5-4 and TRBJ2-1; 7 bases are shared with TRBD2. Trimming removed 0 bases from V and 4 bases from J; junction bases left unmatched: 4. Germline CDR1 SGHNT, CDR2 YYREEE (reference sequence). This CDR3 has 15 residues. In DNA form, the CDR3 reads TGTGCCAGCAGCTTGGATTTGCGGGGGTACAATGAGCAGTTCTTC. Translation gives CASSLDLRGYNEQFF.

The table lists this clone with a count of one. The chain links TRBV2 to TRBJ2-1, with 8 nucleotides matching TRBD2. V lost 8 bases and J lost 6; bases outside the gene matches: 9. Germline CDR1 and CDR2: SNHLY and FYNNEI. The CDR3 is made up of 14 amino acids. CDR3 nucleotide sequence: TGTGCCAGCCTGCTGGGACTAGTCGGCAATGAGCAGTTCTTC. Its translation: CASLLGLVGNEQFF.

Details on this clone: The sample carries other DNA sequences with the same CDR3. The chain recombines TRBV6-6 with TRBJ2-7; D not resolved. The ends were cut back, 4 bases at V and 4 bases at J, with 5 bases in the middle. The CDR3 sequence is 11 residues long. CDR1 and CDR2 from the germline V gene are MNHNY and SVGAGI (reference sequence). CDR3 bases: TGTGCCAGCAGTTCACTTTACGAGCAGTACTTC. Translation gives CASSSLYEQYF.